The 25 T cell receptor beta chains below come from one sample, sequenced in a study of blood T cell repertoires in COVID-19. Here immunoSEQ multiplex PCR was the method, and the copy in TCRdb shows in-frame clones only, minus some. The repertoire holds 220,000 or so clones, with about 85% as singletons. Input material: peripheral blood. All receptors come from a woman in her sixties who had recovered from COVID-19.

The chain couples TRBV5-1 to TRBJ1-2, with 10 bases lining up with TRBD1. CDR3 length equals 16 residues. With V trimmed by 4 bases and J by 0 bases, 6 bases remained unmatched. CDR1 and CDR2 (germline): SGHRS, YFSETQ. The CDR3, as DNA: TGCGCCAGCAGCCCCTCGACAGGGGGCGCTAACTATGGCTACACCTTC. Encoded protein: CASSPSTGGANYGYTF.

The gene calls are TRBV6-5 and TRBJ1-2; possible D gene TRBD1, 6 bases. From germline, CDR1 is MNHEY and CDR2 SVGAGI. This CDR3 spans 14 amino acids. Trimming left V 7 bases short and J 5 bases short, with 17 bases between. The CDR3, as DNA: TGTGCCAGCACCCGAGGGGGGGCTGATTATGGCTACACCTTC. Its protein is CASTRGGADYGYTF.

V and J are TRBV27 and TRBJ2-5; maybe TRBD1 (5 bases). The V and J ends lost 6 bases and 3 bases respectively, with 14 bases between them. CDR1 is MNHEY and CDR2 is SMNVEV in the germline V gene (reference sequence). This CDR3 is built from 14 residues. The CDR3 sequence: CASRGQALKETQYF. The CDR3 DNA follows: TGTGCCAGCAGGGGGCAAGCTTTGAAAGAGACCCAGTACTTC.

The chain joins TRBV15 to TRBJ2-7, with 10 bases lining up with TRBD2. The V gene's germline CDR1 is LNHNV and CDR2 YYDKDF (reference sequence). The CDR3 consists of 16 residues. The junction had 6 bases not matched to a gene; V was cut back by 1 base and J by 3 bases. The CDR3 DNA follows: TGTGCCACCAGCAGAGTTGGGGCTAGCGGGGGCTACGAGCAGTACTTC. Translating gives CATSRVGASGGYEQYF.

The gene calls are TRBV29-1 and TRBJ2-1, with D unclear. The V gene's germline CDR1 is SQVTM and CDR2 ANQGSEA. V was trimmed by 1 base and J by 3 bases, leaving 10 bases between them. This CDR3 contains 14 residues. The CDR3 DNA sequence: TGCAGCGTTGAAGGATATTCGGTCTACAATGAGCAGTTCTTC. Translated: CSVEGYSVYNEQFF.

The chain is built from TRBV11-1 and TRBJ1-5, with D maybe TRBD1 (5 bases). The CDR3 contains 14 residues. Trimming took 5 bases from V and 7 from J, leaving 15 bases between them. The germline V gene encodes CDR1 SGHAT and CDR2 FQDESV (reference sequence). CDR3 sequence (DNA): TGTGCCAGCAGCCCAGGCGCAGGGAAACAGCCCCAGCATTTT. Its translation: CASSPGAGKQPQHF.

The CDR3 region is CASSLWQGAYEQYF. In nucleotides, the CDR3 is TGTGCCAGCAGTTTATGGCAGGGGGCCTACGAGCAGTACTTC. The chain couples TRBV27 to TRBJ2-7, with 7 positions matching TRBD1. With V trimmed by 1 base and J by 2 bases, 2 bases remained unmatched. CDR3 length: 14 residues. From germline, CDR1 is MNHEY and CDR2 SMNVEV (reference sequence).

The CDR3 bases are TGTGCCATCAGTGAGTCTTCAAGACAGGTCTATAATGAAAAACTGTTTTTT. Its translation: CAISESSRQVYNEKLFF. V gene TRBV10-3 combines with J gene TRBJ1-4; maybe TRBD1 (6 bases). The length of the CDR3 is 17 residues. CDR1 and CDR2 from the germline V gene are ENHRY and SYGVKD. The V end lost 0 bases, the J end lost 4 bases, and 15 bases lay between the germline ends.

The chain has TRBV12-5 and TRBJ2-4; 8 positions agree with TRBD1. Germline V gene sequence: CDR1 LGHNT, CDR2 FRNRAP. J lost 0 bases, V lost 1 base, and 17 bases had no gene match. The CDR3 is made up of 21 amino acids. In DNA form, the CDR3 reads TGTGCTAGTGGTTTGGCCCCCTCCAGGGGGCGATATGTTATAGCCAAAAACATTCAGTACTTC. Residues: CASGLAPSRGRYVIAKNIQYF.

The chain combines TRBV10-3 with TRBJ2-3, with D possibly being TRBD2 (7 bases). The length of the CDR3 is 15 residues. In germline, CDR1 is ENHRY, CDR2 SYGVKD. Between the trimmed V and J ends, which lost 7 bases and 4 bases, there was a span of 18 bases. CDR3 amino acids: CAITSGAGAPDTQYF. The DNA of the CDR3 is TGTGCCATCACCAGTGGGGCGGGGGCCCCAGATACGCAGTATTTT.

CDR3 residues: CASTTGNRANYGYTF. In DNA, the CDR3 is TGTGCCAGCACCACAGGCAATCGGGCTAACTATGGCTACACCTTC. V usage is TRBV9 and J usage is TRBJ1-2, with a tentative D call TRBD1 (5 bases). Germline V gene lookup returns CDR1 SGDLS and CDR2 YYNGEE. This CDR3 contains 15 residues. Trimming cost V 6 bases and J 0 bases, with 15 bases left between them.

This rearrangement joins TRBV15 to TRBJ1-2; D gene uncertain. Germline loops: CDR1 LNHNV, CDR2 YYDKDF (reference sequence). Trimming removed 8 bases at V and 1 base at J, with 11 bases between. The CDR3 contains 13 residues. The CDR3 DNA sequence: TGTGCCACCGCCACCGGGAATAACTATGGCTACACCTTC. It specifies CATATGNNYGYTF.

The chain carries TRBV21-1 and TRBJ1-5; TRBD1 reflects the table's D call only, with no check against the DNA. TRBV21-1 is a pseudogene. The CDR3 covers 14 residues. DNA of the CDR3: TGTGCCAGCAGCCCTAAGGACAGGGTTGAGCCCCAGCATTTT. Translation: CASSPKDRVEPQHF.

This chain connects TRBV11-1 to TRBJ2-7, with D perhaps matching TRBD1 (5 bases). V lost 5 bases, J lost 4 bases, and 9 bases lay in between. The length of the CDR3 is 12 residues. Germline V CDR1 and CDR2: SGHAT, FQDESV (reference sequence). The CDR3 DNA sequence: TGTGCCAGCAGCAATCAGGGTTACGAGCAGTACTTC. Translation: CASSNQGYEQYF.

The chain links TRBV11-1 to TRBJ1-5; 10 bases align to TRBD1. Germline CDR1 SGHAT, CDR2 FQDESV (reference sequence). The CDR3 runs to 13 residues. Trimming took 5 bases from V and 10 from J; bases not matched to a gene: 5. The CDR3 sequence is CASSGGQGQPQHF. The CDR3 nucleotides read TGTGCCAGCAGCGGGGGACAGGGGCAACCCCAGCATTTT.

The chain carries TRBV27 and TRBJ1-1; perhaps TRBD1 as D (5 bases). Germline CDR1 MNHEY, CDR2 SMNVEV (reference sequence). CDR3 length: 13 amino acids. Trimming shortened V by 0 bases and J by 4 bases, and 6 bases separated the two germline ends. CDR3 protein: CASSLSGATEAFF. The CDR3 region has the DNA TGTGCCAGCAGTTTATCAGGGGCCACTGAAGCTTTCTTT.

The chain joins TRBV18 to TRBJ2-5; no firm D call. CDR1 KGHSH and CDR2 LQKENI come from the germline V gene. The CDR3 length is 17 residues. V lost 3 bases to trimming and J lost 4 bases, with 21 bases between them. Written as DNA, the CDR3 is TGTGCCAGCTCACCCCAAATGACTGCGTTGGGTGGAGAGACCCAGTACTTC. Encoded protein: CASSPQMTALGGETQYF.

This chain joins TRBV13 and TRBJ1-1, with D unresolved. The CDR3 totals 14 residues. The germline gives CDR1 PRHDT, CDR2 FYEKMQ (reference sequence). Between the trimmed V and J ends, which lost 2 bases and 4 bases, there was a span of 11 bases. The CDR3 reads CASSLSFRGTEAFF. The CDR3, as DNA: TGTGCCAGCAGCTTAAGTTTTCGGGGCACTGAAGCTTTCTTT.

This clone was seen just once. The V gene is TRBV2, the J gene TRBJ2-3, with 14 bases fitting TRBD2. This CDR3 has 16 amino acids. Germline-derived CDR1 and CDR2 are SNHLY and FYNNEI. V trimming: 4 bases; J trimming: 5 bases; junction bases outside the gene matches: 5. CDR3 region: CASSGRGLAGGDTQYF. In nucleotides, the CDR3 is TGTGCCAGCAGTGGAAGAGGACTAGCGGGGGGAGATACGCAGTATTTT.

The CDR3: CASSLLTGVINYGYTF. CDR3 bases: TGCGCCAGCAGCTTGTTGACAGGAGTTATTAACTATGGCTACACCTTC. The chain combines TRBV5-1 with TRBJ1-2; weak D call: TRBD1 (6 bases). The CDR3 is 16 amino acids. Trimming took 1 base from V and 1 from J, leaving 14 bases between them. CDR1 is SGHRS and CDR2 is YFSETQ in the germline V gene.

The chain is built from TRBV24-1 and TRBJ2-1; 11 nucleotides agree with TRBD2. Trimming cost V 6 bases and J 0 bases; bases outside gene matches: 6. The V gene's germline CDR1 is KGHDR and CDR2 SFDVKD. CDR3 size: 17 residues. CDR3 region: CATSPSSGGSSYNEQFF. Here the CDR3 DNA reads TGTGCCACCAGTCCCTCTAGCGGGGGGAGCTCCTACAATGAGCAGTTCTTC.

V is TRBV6-5 and J is TRBJ2-3; 8 nucleotides line up with TRBD2. Trimming took 7 bases from V and 4 from J; bases not matched to a gene: 4. The CDR3 covers 13 residues. Germline CDR1 MNHEY, CDR2 SVGAGI. The CDR3 is CASKAGVADTQYF. CDR3 DNA sequence: TGTGCCAGCAAAGCGGGGGTGGCAGATACGCAGTATTTT.

The gene calls are TRBV30 and TRBJ2-5; 11 positions match TRBD2. The CDR3 runs to 15 residues. Unmatched junction bases numbered 1, after V lost 1 base and J lost 0 bases. Germline CDR1 and CDR2: GTSNPN and SVGIG (reference sequence). DNA for the CDR3: TGTGCCTGGAGTGGACTAGCGGGGCACCAAGAGACCCAGTACTTC. Encoded protein: CAWSGLAGHQETQYF.

The chain carries TRBV5-1 and TRBJ2-1; 13 bases line up with TRBD2. Germline V gives CDR1 SGHRS, CDR2 YFSETQ. With 2 bases clipped from V and 6 bases from J, the junction kept 11 bases outside the gene matches. This CDR3 comprises 18 residues. CDR3 nucleotide sequence: TGCGCCAGCAGCTTCGGGACTAGCGGGATCAGGGTAGGCAATGAGCAGTTCTTC. This translates into CASSFGTSGIRVGNEQFF.

The chain combines TRBV21-1 with TRBJ1-2; TRBD1, as called in the table, went unchecked against the DNA. TRBV21-1 is annotated as a pseudogene. The CDR3 spans 14 residues. CDR3: CASSSLETGEGYTF. In DNA form, the CDR3 reads TGTGCCAGCAGCAGTCTTGAGACAGGGGAAGGCTACACCTTC.